Listed below are T cell receptor beta chains from one sample, sequenced in a study of cytomegalovirus exposure and HLA in healthy donors. The assay was immunoSEQ multiplex PCR, and TCRdb's table has in-frame clones only and misses some. Its table records 45,000 to 60,000 clones. The sequenced sample was PBMCs. These receptors were taken from a woman aged 35 to 49 in good health and CMV-seronegative. Each CDR3 is given with its conserved first and last residue. A D gene is named only where the DNA matches it firmly. Clone size is given for some rows only: seen once, a few or many times, or a class if the clone is expanded.

j_call | v_call | clone_size | d_call | cdr3_length | cdr3_nt | cdr3_aa
TRBJ2-7 | TRBV7-9 | NA | TRBD1 | 14 | TGTGCCAGCAGCTTACTGACAGGGATGGACGAGCAGTACTTC | CASSLLTGMDEQYF
TRBJ2-2 | TRBV11-3 | NA | NA | 14 | TGTGCCAGCAGGAGACAGGCGAACACCGGGGAGCTGTTTTTT | CASRRQANTGELFF
TRBJ1-1 | TRBV19 | NA | TRBD1 | 15 | TGTGCCAGTAAAATTGCTTCGACAGGGGTGACTGAAGCTTTCTTT | CASKIASTGVTEAFF
TRBJ1-2 | TRBV7-9 | NA | TRBD1 | 18 | TGTGCCAGCAGCTCCGTCGGGACAGGTGACCCAGCTAACTATGGCTACACCTTC | CASSSVGTGDPANYGYTF
TRBJ2-2 | TRBV5-4 | NA | NA | 16 | TGTGCCAGCAGCTTGGCGGCGGGGGCCATTAGCGGGGAGCTGTTTTTT | CASSLAAGAISGELFF
TRBJ2-7 | TRBV6-1 | NA | NA | 12 | TGTGCCAGCACGGGGGATGCCTACGAGCAGTACTTC | CASTGDAYEQYF
TRBJ2-1 | TRBV18 | NA | NA | 16 | TGTGCCAGCGCACGAACCCCGACTAGCTCCTACAATGAGCAGTTCTTC | CASARTPTSSYNEQFF
TRBJ1-1 | TRBV5-6 | NA | NA | 16 | TGTGCCAGCAGCAGTGCCGGTAGGGGGGGCAGTACTGAAGCTTTCTTT | CASSSAGRGGSTEAFF
TRBJ2-7 | TRBV7-9 | NA | TRBD2 | 18 | TGTGCCAGCAGCTCATCCTACTTGGGGGGGGGTGGCTCCTACGAGCAGTACTTC | CASSSSYLGGGGSYEQYF
TRBJ2-7 | TRBV30 | NA | TRBD2 | 16 | TGTGCCTGGAAACCCCCCGGGACTAGCGGGGGGCGGAAGCAGTACTTC | CAWKPPGTSGGRKQYF
TRBJ2-6 | TRBV4-3 | medium-sized | TRBD1 | 13 | TGCGCCAGCAGCCAAGGGACAGGCCAAGTCCTGACTTTC | CASSQGTGQVLTF
TRBJ2-7 | TRBV28 | NA | NA | 14 | TGTGCCAGCAGTTTGTCGGGGATTCGCTACGAGCAGTACTTC | CASSLSGIRYEQYF
TRBJ2-3 | TRBV5-1 | NA | NA | 15 | TGCGCCAGCAGCTTGGCTAGAGGGAGAAGGGATACGCAGTATTTT | CASSLARGRRDTQYF
TRBJ1-5 | TRBV2 | NA | TRBD1 | 13 | TGTGCCAGCAAAAGGACAGGCGATCAACCCCAGCATTTT | CASKRTGDQPQHF